This T cell receptor beta chain came from a study of Ad26.COV2.S vaccination and SARS-CoV-2 variants. The CDR3 has 13 residues. Germline loops: CDR1 DFQATT, CDR2 SNEGSKA (reference sequence). V was trimmed by 3 bases and J by 6 bases, leaving 11 bases between them. Assay used: immunoSEQ multiplex PCR; TCRdb lists only in-frame clones, some missing. Of about 390,000 clones listed, 80% to 95% are singletons. Treatment described: 15 to 20 received Ad26.COV2.S at low or high dose, single or two shots; about five received placebo; per-sample allocation not given. Following the first vaccine or placebo injection, samples were taken on day 63.

Sequencing was performed on peripheral blood, taken in a trial of Ad26.COV2.S vaccine versus placebo. The chain combines TRBV20-1 with TRBJ2-2, with a weak D call TRBD1 (6 bases). This receptor was identified in a person aged 18-60 years who received the Ad26.COV2.S COVID-19 vaccine or a placebo. CDR3 residues: CSASQGSPGELFF. CDR3 sequence (DNA): TGCAGTGCTAGTCAGGGGAGCCCCGGGGAGCTGTTTTTT.